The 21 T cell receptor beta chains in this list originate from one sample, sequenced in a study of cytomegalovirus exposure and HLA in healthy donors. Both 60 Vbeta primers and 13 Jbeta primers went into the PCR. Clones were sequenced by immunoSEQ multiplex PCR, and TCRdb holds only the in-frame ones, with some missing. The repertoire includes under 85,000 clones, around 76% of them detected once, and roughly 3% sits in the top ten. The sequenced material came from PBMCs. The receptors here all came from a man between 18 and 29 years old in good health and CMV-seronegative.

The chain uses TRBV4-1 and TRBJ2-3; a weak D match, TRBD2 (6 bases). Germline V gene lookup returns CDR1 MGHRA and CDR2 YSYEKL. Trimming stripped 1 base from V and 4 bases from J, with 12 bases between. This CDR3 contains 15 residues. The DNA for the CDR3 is TGCGCCAGCAGCCAAGGACTAGAGGCGGCAGATACGCAGTATTTT. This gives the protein CASSQGLEAADTQYF.

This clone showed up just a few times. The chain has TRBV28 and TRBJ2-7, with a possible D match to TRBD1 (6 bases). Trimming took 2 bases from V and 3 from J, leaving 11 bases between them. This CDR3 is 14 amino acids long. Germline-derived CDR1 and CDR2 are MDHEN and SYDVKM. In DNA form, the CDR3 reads TGTGCCAGCAGTTTAGGGGGCCAAGTCTACGAGCAGTACTTC. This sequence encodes CASSLGGQVYEQYF.

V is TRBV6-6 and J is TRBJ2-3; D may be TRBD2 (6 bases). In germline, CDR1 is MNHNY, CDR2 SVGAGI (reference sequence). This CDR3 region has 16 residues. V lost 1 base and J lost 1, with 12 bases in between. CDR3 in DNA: TGTGCCAGCAGTTACTTGGGGGGTCTCCGCACAGATACGCAGTATTTT. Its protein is CASSYLGGLRTDTQYF.

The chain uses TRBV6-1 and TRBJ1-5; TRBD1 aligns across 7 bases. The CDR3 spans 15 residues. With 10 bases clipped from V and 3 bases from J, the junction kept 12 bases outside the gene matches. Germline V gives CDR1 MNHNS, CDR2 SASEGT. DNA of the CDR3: TGTGCCATAAGGGTAGCGACAGGGCCCAATCAGCCCCAGCATTTT. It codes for CAIRVATGPNQPQHF.

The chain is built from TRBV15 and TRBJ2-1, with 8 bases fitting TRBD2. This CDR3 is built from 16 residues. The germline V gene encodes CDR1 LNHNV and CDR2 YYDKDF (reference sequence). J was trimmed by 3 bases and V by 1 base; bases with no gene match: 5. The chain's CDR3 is CATSRGGAGGYNEQFF. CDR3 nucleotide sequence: TGTGCCACCAGCAGAGGGGGGGCGGGGGGCTACAATGAGCAGTTCTTC.

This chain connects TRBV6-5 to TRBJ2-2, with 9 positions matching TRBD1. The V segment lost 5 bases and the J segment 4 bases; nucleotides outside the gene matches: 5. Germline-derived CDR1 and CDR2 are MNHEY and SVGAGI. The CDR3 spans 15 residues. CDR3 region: CASSARTGATGELFF. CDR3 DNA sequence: TGTGCCAGCAGTGCGCGGACAGGGGCCACCGGGGAGCTGTTTTTT.

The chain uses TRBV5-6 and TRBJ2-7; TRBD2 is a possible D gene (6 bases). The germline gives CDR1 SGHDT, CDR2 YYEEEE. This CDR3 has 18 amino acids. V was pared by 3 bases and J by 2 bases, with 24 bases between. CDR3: CASSSATLGRNTAYEQYV. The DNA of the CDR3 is TGTGCCAGCAGCTCGGCCACCTTGGGGAGGAATACGGCCTACGAGCAGTACGTC.

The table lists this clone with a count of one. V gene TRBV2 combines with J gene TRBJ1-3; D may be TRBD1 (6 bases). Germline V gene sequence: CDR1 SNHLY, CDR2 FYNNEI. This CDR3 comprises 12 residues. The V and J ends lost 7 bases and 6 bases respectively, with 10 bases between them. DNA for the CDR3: TGTGCCAGCAACAGGGTGCAAAACACCATATATTTT. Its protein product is CASNRVQNTIYF.

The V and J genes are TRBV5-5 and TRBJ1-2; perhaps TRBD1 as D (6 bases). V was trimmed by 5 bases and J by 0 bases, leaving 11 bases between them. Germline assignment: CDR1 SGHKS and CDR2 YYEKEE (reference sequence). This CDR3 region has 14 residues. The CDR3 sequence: CASSYRASNYGYTF. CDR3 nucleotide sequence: TGTGCCAGCAGTTACAGGGCGTCTAACTATGGCTACACCTTC.

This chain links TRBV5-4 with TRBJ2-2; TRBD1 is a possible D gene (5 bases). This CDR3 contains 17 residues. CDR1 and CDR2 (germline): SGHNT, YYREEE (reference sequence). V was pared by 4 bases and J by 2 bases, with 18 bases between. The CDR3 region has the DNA TGTGCCAGCAGCGATCCGGATAGGCAGGGAAACACCGGGGAGCTGTTTTTT. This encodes CASSDPDRQGNTGELFF.

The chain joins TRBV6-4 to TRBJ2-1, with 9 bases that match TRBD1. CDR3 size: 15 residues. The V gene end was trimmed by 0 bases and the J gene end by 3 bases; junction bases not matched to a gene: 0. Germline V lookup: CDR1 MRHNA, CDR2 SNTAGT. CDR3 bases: TGTGCCAGCAGTGACTCGACAGGGGGCTACAATGAGCAGTTCTTC. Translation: CASSDSTGGYNEQFF.

This chain's CDR3 is CASSTRKRGTEAFF. The CDR3 DNA sequence: TGTGCCAGCAGTACAAGAAAAAGGGGAACTGAAGCTTTCTTT. The J gene is TRBJ1-1, the V gene TRBV6-1, with D maybe TRBD1 (5 bases). The CDR3 totals 14 residues. V was shortened by 5 bases and J by 5 bases, with 15 bases between the two germline ends. Germline lookup yields CDR1 MNHNS and CDR2 SASEGT.

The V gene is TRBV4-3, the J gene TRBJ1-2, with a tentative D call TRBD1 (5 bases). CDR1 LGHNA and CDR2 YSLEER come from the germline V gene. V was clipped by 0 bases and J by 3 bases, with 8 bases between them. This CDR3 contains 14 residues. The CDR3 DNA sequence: TGCGCCAGCAGCCAAGATCGGACACACTATGGCTACACCTTC. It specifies CASSQDRTHYGYTF.

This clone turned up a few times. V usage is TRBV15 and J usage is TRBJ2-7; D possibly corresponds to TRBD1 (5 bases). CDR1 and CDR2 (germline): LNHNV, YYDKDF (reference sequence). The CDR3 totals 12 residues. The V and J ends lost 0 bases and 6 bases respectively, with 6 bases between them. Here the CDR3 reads CATSRDRVEQYF. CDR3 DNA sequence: TGTGCCACCAGCAGAGACAGGGTCGAGCAGTACTTC.

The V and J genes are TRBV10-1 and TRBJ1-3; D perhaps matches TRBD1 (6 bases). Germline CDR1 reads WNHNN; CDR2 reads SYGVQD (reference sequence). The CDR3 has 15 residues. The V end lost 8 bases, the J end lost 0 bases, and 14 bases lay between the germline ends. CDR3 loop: CASHLQGTSGNTIYF. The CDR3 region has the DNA TGCGCCAGCCACTTACAGGGAACCTCTGGAAACACCATATATTTT.

The CDR3 coding sequence is TGCAGCGTTCGCGGGCTCGGCAGGACGTCGGAGCAGTACTTC. Residues: CSVRGLGRTSEQYF. The rearrangement uses TRBV29-1 and TRBJ2-7, with a possible D match to TRBD2 (5 bases). The CDR3 has 14 residues. Germline CDR1 and CDR2: SQVTM and ANQGSEA. V lost 5 bases and J 7 bases, leaving 21 bases between the germline ends.

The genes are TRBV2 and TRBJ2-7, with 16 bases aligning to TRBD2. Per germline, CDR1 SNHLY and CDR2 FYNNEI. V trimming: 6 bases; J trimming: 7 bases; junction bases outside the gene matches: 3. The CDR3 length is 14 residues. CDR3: CASRGLAGGVEQYF. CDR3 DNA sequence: TGTGCCAGCAGGGGACTAGCGGGGGGGGTTGAGCAGTACTTC.

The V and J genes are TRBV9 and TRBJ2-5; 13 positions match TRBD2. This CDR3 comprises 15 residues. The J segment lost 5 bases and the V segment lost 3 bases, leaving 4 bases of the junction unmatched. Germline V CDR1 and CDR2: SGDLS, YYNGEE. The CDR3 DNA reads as TGTGCCAGCAGCGCCGGACTAGCGGGGGATGAGACCCAGTACTTC. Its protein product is CASSAGLAGDETQYF.

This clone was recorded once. The CDR3: CASSDGSGVKPYNEQFF. For the CDR3, the DNA is TGTGCCAGCAGTGATGGTAGCGGAGTAAAACCCTACAATGAGCAGTTCTTC. The rearrangement links TRBV2 to TRBJ2-1; weak D call: TRBD2 (6 bases). The CDR3 is 17 residues long. Germline CDR1 SNHLY, CDR2 FYNNEI. V lost 3 bases, J lost 2 bases, and 17 bases lay in between.

CDR3 sequence reads: CASSGTGGQETQYF. The DNA of the CDR3 is TGTGCCAGTAGTGGGACAGGGGGGCAAGAGACCCAGTACTTC. The chain uses TRBV19 and TRBJ2-5, with 11 positions matching TRBD1. CDR1 and CDR2 (germline): LNHDA, SQIVND (reference sequence). The length of the CDR3 is 14 residues. The ends lost 5 bases at V and 2 bases at J; junction bases unmatched: 1.

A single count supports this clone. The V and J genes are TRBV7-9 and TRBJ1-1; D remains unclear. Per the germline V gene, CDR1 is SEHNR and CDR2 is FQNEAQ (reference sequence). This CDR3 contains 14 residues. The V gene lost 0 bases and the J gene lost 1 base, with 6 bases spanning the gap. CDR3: CASSLAGQNTEAFF. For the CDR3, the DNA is TGTGCCAGCAGCTTAGCTGGCCAGAACACTGAAGCTTTCTTT.